Listed here is a single TCR beta chain. Its matching antigen is unknown. The data originate from a study of T cells in localized non-small cell lung cancer. The V and J ends lost 6 bases and 4 bases, in that order; junction bases with no gene match: 8. CDR3 size: 14 residues. Germline V gene data show CDR1 as MDHEN and CDR2 as SYDVKM. Assay used: immunoSEQ multiplex PCR; TCRdb lists only in-frame clones, some missing. This table holds roughly 70,000 clones, about 90% found once. Notes on the study in general: Multi-region tumor sequencing was not done, so intratumor heterogeneity could not be excluded.

The receptor comes from a male donor aged 60 or older with stage III squamous cell lung carcinoma. The V and J genes are TRBV28 and TRBJ1-2; 7 bases line up with TRBD1. The material was peripheral blood, obtained before any cancer treatment. Here the CDR3 DNA reads TGTGCCAGCAGGTCACAGGGACAGACCTATGGCTACACCTTC. It encodes CASRSQGQTYGYTF.